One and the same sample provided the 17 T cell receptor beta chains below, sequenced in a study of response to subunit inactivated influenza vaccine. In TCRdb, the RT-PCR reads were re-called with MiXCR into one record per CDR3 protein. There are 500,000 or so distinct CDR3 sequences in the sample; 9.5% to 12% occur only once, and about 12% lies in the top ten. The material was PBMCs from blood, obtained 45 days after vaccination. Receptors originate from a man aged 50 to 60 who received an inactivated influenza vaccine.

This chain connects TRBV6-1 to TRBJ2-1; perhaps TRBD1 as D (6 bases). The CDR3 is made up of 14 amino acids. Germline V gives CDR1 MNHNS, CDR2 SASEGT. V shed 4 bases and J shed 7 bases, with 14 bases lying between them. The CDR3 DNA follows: TGTGCCAGCAGTGCCGGGACGGGACATAATGAGCAGTTCTTC. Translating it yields CASSAGTGHNEQFF.

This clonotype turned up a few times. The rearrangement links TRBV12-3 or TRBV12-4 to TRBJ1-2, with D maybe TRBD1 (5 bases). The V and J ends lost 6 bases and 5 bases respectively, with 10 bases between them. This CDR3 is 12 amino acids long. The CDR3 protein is CASRDMMYGYTF. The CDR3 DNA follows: TGTGCCAGCAGGGACATGATGTATGGCTACACCTTC.

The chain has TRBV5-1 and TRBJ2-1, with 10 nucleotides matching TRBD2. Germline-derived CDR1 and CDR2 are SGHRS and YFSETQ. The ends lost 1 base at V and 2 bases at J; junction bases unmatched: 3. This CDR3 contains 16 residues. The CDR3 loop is CASSLTSGGAYNEQFF. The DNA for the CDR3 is TGCGCCAGCAGCTTGACCAGCGGGGGGGCCTACAATGAGCAGTTCTTC. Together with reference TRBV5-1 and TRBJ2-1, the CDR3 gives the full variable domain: KAGVTQTPRYLIKTRGQQVTLSCSPISGHRSVSWYQQTPGQGLQFLFEYFSETQRNKGNFPGRFSGRQFSNSRSEMNVSTLELGDSALYLCASSLTSGGAYNEQFFGPGTRLTVL.

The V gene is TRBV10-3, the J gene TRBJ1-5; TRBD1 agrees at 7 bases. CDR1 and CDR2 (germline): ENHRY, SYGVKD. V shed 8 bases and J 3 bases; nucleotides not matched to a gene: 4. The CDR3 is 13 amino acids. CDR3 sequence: CAIGQAYNQPQHF. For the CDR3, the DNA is TGTGCCATCGGACAGGCTTACAATCAGCCCCAGCATTTT.

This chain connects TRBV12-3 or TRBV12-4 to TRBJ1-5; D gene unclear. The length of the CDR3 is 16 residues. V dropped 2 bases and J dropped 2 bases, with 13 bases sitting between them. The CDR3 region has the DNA TGTGCCAGCAGTTTATTAGGCCCTAGGGGCAATCAGCCCCAGCATTTT. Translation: CASSLLGPRGNQPQHF.

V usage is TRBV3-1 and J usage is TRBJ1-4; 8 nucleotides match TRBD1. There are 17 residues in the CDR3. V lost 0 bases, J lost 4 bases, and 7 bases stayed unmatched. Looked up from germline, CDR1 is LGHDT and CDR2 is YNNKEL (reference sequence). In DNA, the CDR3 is TGTGCCAGCAGCCAAGAAAGGACAGGGAGACTTAATGAAAAACTGTTTTTT. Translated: CASSQERTGRLNEKLFF.

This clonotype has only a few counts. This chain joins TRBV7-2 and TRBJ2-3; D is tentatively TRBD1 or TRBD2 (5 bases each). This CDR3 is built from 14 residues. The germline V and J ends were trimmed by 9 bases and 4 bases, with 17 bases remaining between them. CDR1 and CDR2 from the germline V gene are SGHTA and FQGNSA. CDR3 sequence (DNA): TGTGCCAGTACCAGGACACCCGGGGCAGATACGCAGTATTTT. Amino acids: CASTRTPGADTQYF.

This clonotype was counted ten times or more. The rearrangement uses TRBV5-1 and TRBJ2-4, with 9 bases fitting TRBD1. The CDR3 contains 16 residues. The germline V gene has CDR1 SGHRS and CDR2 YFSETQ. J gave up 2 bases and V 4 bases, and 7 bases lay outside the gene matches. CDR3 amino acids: CASSLRTGEPKNIQYF. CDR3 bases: TGCGCCAGCAGCCTCAGGACAGGGGAGCCCAAAAACATTCAGTACTTC.

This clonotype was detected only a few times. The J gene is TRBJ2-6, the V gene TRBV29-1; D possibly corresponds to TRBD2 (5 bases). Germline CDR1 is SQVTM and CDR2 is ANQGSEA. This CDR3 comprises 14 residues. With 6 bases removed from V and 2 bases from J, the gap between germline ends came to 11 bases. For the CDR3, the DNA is TGCAGCGTCCTAGACGGGGCTGGGGCCAACGTCCTGACTTTC. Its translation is CSVLDGAGANVLTF.

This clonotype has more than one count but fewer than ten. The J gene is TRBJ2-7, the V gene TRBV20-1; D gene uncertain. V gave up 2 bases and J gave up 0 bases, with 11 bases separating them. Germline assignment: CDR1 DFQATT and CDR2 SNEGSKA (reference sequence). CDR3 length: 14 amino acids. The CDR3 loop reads CSARFPQSSYEQYF. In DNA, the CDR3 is TGCAGTGCTAGATTCCCCCAGAGCTCCTACGAGCAGTACTTC.

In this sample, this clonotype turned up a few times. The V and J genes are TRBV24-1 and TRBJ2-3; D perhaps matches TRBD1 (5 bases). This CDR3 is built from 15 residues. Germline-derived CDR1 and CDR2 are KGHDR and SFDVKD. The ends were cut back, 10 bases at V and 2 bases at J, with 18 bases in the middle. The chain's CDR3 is CATSRQGQSTDTQYF. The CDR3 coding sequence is TGTGCCACGTCACGGCAGGGTCAATCCACAGATACGCAGTATTTT.

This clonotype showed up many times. Here the CDR3 DNA reads TGTGCCAGCAGCGGCCGGGTTGGGGGACTCTACAATGAGCAGTTCTTC. Amino acids: CASSGRVGGLYNEQFF. This chain links TRBV12-3 or TRBV12-4 with TRBJ2-1; the D gene is possibly TRBD2 (6 bases). The CDR3 runs 16 residues. V was cut by 6 bases and J by 3 bases, with 18 bases left in between.

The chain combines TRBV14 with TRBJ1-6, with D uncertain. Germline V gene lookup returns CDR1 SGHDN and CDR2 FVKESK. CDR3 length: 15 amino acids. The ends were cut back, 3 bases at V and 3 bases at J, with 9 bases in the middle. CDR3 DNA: TGTGCCAGCAGCCAGTTCGGGAACTATAATTCACCCCTCCACTTT. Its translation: CASSQFGNYNSPLHF. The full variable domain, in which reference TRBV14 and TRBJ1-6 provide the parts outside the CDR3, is EAGVTQFPSHSVIEKGQTVTLRCDPISGHDNLYWYRRVMGKEIKFLLHFVKESKQDESGMPNNRFLAERTGGTYSTLKVQPAELEDSGVYFCASSQFGNYNSPLHFGNGTRLTVT.

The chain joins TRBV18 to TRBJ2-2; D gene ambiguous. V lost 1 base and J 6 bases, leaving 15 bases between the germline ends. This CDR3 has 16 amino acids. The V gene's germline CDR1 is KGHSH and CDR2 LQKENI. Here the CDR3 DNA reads TGTGCCAGCTCACCACGGCGGAGTCCCCTCGCCGGGGAGCTGTTTTTT. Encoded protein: CASSPRRSPLAGELFF.

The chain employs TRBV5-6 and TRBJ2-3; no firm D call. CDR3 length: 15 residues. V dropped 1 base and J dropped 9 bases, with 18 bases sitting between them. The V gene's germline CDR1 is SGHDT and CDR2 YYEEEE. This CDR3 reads CASSLYERFGSTQYF. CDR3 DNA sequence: TGTGCCAGCAGCTTGTATGAGCGTTTCGGTTCAACGCAGTATTTT. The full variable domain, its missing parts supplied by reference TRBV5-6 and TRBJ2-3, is DAGVTQSPTHLIKTRGQQVTLRCSPKSGHDTVSWYQQALGQGPQFIFQYYEEEERQRGNFPDRFSGHQFPNYSSELNVNALLLGDSALYLCASSLYERFGSTQYFGPGTRLTVL.

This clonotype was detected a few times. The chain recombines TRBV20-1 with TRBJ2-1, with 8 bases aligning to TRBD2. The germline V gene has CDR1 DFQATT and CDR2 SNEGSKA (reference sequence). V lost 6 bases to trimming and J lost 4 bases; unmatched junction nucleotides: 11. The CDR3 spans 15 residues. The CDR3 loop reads CSADPPGGRYNEQFF. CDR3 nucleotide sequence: TGCAGTGCGGACCCCCCGGGCGGGAGGTACAATGAGCAGTTCTTC.

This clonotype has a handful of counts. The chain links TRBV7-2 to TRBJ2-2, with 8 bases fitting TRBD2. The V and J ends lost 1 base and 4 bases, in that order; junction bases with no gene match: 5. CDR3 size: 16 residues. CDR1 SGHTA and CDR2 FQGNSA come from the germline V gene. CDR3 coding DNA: TGTGCCAGCAGCTTAGACGGGGGGGCCGTCACCGGGGAGCTGTTTTTT. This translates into CASSLDGGAVTGELFF.